This T cell receptor beta chain was identified in a study of vaccination effects on CD4 cells after COVID-19. Study conclusions and caveats: At late timepoints after vaccination, vaccine- and infection-induced clones shrank markedly.

In the case of this clone: As yet, its antigen is unknown.

Culture lasted 10 days before CD4+ T cell isolation. According to the study, vaccine recipients showed no prior SARS-CoV-2 infection and negative nucleocapsid antibodies. Days 3 and 7 saw half the medium replaced with IL-2 medium. Repertoires were generated with immunoSEQ multiplex PCR, while TCRdb's copy carries only in-frame clones and drops some. The data show under 40,000 clones, about 65% seen once. The CDR3 is made up of 14 amino acids. In germline, CDR1 is SNHLY, CDR2 FYNNEI. With V trimmed by 6 bases and J by 7 bases, 6 bases remained unmatched. This sequence originates from a human donor who received a COVID-19 vaccine. The material sequenced was CD4+ T cells from PBMCs cultured without peptide, taken before COVID-19 vaccination. The V call is TRBV2, the J call TRBJ1-2; TRBD1 agrees at 12 bases. CDR3 region: CASRRDRGLGGYTF. The CDR3 nucleotides are TGTGCCAGCAGACGGGACAGGGGGCTTGGTGGCTACACCTTC.